These T cell receptor beta chains were read from a single sample in a study of control samples from healthy donors and cancer patients. Some clones are missing from TCRdb's copy, which holds only in-frame ones; the method was immunoSEQ multiplex PCR. The sample includes 120,000 or so clones, about nine tenths seen only once; the top ten take more than 6.5%. The sample comprised blood. Every receptor here comes from a man aged 35-49 years in good health. Both conserved end residues are trimmed from each CDR3. The D gene is left open where the match is weak.

J gene,D gene,V gene,CDR3 protein
TRBJ1-2,TRBD1,TRBV18,ASSRLDDRGSGYT
TRBJ1-4,NA,TRBV11-3,ASSWGPSTNEKLF
TRBJ1-5,NA,TRBV5-6,ASSRAGGPNQPQH
TRBJ1-1,NA,TRBV30,AWSGWGWAEAF
TRBJ1-1,NA,TRBV29-1,SVPYLGDTEAF
TRBJ1-1,NA,TRBV6-6,ASSRDTDTEAF
TRBJ2-7,NA,TRBV6-5,ASRSGGEYEQY
TRBJ2-5,NA,TRBV3-1/TRBV3-2,ASSQRGAYRAGETQY
TRBJ2-3,NA,TRBV18,ASSPAVAGTDTQY
TRBJ1-2,NA,TRBV5-8,ASSPAAYYGYT
TRBJ2-3,TRBD1,TRBV5-1,ASSRGIGQGRADTQY
TRBJ2-1,TRBD2,TRBV3-1/TRBV3-2,ASSQVTSGGHEQF
TRBJ2-7,TRBD2,TRBV19,ASSPAGGYEQY
TRBJ1-6,NA,TRBV25-1,ASSDRQGSPSPLH
TRBJ1-2,TRBD1,TRBV11-3,ASSFTPGQGGYGYT
TRBJ1-2,NA,TRBV30,AWSFGPGAPYGYT
TRBJ1-6,NA,TRBV6-5,ASSHGSSYNSPLH
TRBJ1-5,TRBD1,TRBV6-2/TRBV6-3,ASSYDRGGQPQH
TRBJ2-7,NA,TRBV14,ASSQDMGSLSYEQY
TRBJ2-3,TRBD2,TRBV4-1,ASSQDQGLATQY
TRBJ2-1,NA,TRBV11-1,ASRQKVASAYNEQF
TRBJ2-7,NA,TRBV21-1,ASSKPPYEQY
TRBJ1-5,NA,TRBV11-2,ASSEGFNQPQH
TRBJ2-4,TRBD1,TRBV4-1,ASSQTRDRTKNIQY
TRBJ1-1,NA,TRBV5-1,ASRSPGDTEAF
TRBJ1-3,NA,TRBV12-3/TRBV12-4,ASSWGSRNTIY
TRBJ2-2,NA,TRBV7-3,ASSLIRRGGTGELF
TRBJ2-3,NA,TRBV6-6,ASSYEGTDTQY
TRBJ2-4,NA,TRBV19,ASRASIAKNIQY
TRBJ2-7,TRBD1,TRBV4-3,ASSQRDRSYEQY
TRBJ1-1,NA,TRBV9,ASSVGRGEAF
TRBJ2-1,NA,TRBV11-2,ASSGRGEQF
TRBJ2-3,NA,TRBV13,ASSLSERTDTQY